The clone carrying this T cell receptor beta chain was observed at least ten times. Germline CDR1 and CDR2: SEHNR and FQNEAQ (reference sequence). The CDR3 has 12 residues. The V end was cut by 5 bases, the J end by 11 bases, with 15 bases between. These data originate in a study of human T cells and chemical hapten exposure. MiXCR, applied by TCRdb to the RACE reads, yields one record per CDR3 protein. The data show 150,000 or so distinct CDR3 sequences, about 14% seen once. Time point given: patch test 1, 2 weeks after DPC sensitization. Treatment here: therapeutic diphenylcyclopropenone sensitization with weekly scalp DPC.

The source is a woman aged 30 to 39 with alopecia areata. Some clones in this sample may be carry-over from other donors' samples. V gene TRBV7-9 combines with J gene TRBJ1-1, with D uncertain. The source material was whole blood, sampled in connection with sensitization to the hapten diphenylcyclopropenone (DPC). Written as DNA, the CDR3 is TGTGCCAGCAGCCCCGGACGGTTGACGGCTTTCTTT. As protein: CASSPGRLTAFF.